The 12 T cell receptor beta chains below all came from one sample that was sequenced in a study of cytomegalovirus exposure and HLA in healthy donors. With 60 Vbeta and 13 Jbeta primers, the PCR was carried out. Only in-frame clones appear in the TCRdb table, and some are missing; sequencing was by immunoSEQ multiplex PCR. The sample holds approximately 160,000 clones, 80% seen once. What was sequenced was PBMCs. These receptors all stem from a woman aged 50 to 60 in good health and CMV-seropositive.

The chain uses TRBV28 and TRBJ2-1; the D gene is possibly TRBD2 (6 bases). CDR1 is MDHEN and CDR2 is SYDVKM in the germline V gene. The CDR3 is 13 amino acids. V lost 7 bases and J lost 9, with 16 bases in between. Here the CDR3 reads CASTNGGEAEQFF. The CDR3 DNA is TGTGCCAGCACCAACGGTGGGGAGGCTGAGCAGTTCTTC. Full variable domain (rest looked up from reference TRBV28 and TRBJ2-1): DVKVTQSSRYLVKRTGEKVFLECVQDMDHENMFWYRQDPGLGLRLIYFSYDVKMKEKGDIPEGYSVSREKKERFSLILESASTNQTSMYLCASTNGGEAEQFFGPGTRLTVL.

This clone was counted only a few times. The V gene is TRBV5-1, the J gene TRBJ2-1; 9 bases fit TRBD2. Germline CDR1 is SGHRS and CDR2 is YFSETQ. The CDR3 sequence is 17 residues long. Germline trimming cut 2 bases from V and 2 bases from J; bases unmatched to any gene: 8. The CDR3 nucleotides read TGCGCCAGCAGCTTCACCCTTAGCGGGAGCGCCTACAATGAGCAGTTCTTC. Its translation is CASSFTLSGSAYNEQFF. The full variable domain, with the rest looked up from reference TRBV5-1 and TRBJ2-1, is KAGVTQTPRYLIKTRGQQVTLSCSPISGHRSVSWYQQTPGQGLQFLFEYFSETQRNKGNFPGRFSGRQFSNSRSEMNVSTLELGDSALYLCASSFTLSGSAYNEQFFGPGTRLTVL.

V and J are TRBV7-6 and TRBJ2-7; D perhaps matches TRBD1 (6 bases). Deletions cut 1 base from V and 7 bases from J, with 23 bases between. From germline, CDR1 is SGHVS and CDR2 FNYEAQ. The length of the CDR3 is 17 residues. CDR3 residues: CASSLGAGAGSGGEQYF. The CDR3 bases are TGTGCCAGCAGCTTAGGGGCAGGGGCAGGGTCAGGTGGTGAGCAGTACTTC.

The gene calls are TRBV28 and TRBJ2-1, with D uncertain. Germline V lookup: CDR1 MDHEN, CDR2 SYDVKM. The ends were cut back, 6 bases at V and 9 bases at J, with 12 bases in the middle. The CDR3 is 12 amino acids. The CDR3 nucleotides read TGTGCCAGCAGGTTTTATACGGGTGAGCAGTTCTTC. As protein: CASRFYTGEQFF.

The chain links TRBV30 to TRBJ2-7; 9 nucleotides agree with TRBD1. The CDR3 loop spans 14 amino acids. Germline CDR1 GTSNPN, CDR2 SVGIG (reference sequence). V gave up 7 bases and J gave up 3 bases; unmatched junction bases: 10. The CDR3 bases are TGTGCCTTCGCCCCCGGGACAGGGTTCTACGAGCAGTACTTC. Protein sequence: CAFAPGTGFYEQYF.

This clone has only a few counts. The CDR3 is CASSLQATGPLGAFF. CDR3 nucleotides: TGTGCCAGCAGTTTACAAGCGACAGGGCCGCTGGGAGCTTTCTTT. The chain links TRBV27 to TRBJ1-1; 7 nucleotides align to TRBD1. The trim removed 2 bases at V and 10 bases at J, leaving 13 bases unmatched. The length of the CDR3 is 15 residues. Germline V gene sequence: CDR1 MNHEY, CDR2 SMNVEV (reference sequence).

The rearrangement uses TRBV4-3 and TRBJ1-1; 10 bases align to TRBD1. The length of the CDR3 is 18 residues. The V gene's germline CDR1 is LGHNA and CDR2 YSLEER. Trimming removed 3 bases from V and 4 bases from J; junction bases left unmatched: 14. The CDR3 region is CASSHKPWGQGLPTEAFF. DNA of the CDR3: TGCGCCAGCAGCCACAAACCGTGGGGACAGGGGCTTCCCACTGAAGCTTTCTTT.

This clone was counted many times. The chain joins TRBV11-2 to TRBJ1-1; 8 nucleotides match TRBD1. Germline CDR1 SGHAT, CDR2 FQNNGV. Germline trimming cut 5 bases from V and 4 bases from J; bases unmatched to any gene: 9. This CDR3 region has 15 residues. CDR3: CASSISRTGTTEAFF. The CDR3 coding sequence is TGTGCCAGCAGCATCTCAAGGACAGGGACCACTGAAGCTTTCTTT.

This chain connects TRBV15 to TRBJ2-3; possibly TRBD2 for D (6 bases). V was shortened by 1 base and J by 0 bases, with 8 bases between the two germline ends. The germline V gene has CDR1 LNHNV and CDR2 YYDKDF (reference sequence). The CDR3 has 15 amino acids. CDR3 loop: CATSRVGGSTDTQYF. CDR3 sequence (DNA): TGTGCCACCAGCAGAGTAGGAGGGAGCACAGATACGCAGTATTTT.

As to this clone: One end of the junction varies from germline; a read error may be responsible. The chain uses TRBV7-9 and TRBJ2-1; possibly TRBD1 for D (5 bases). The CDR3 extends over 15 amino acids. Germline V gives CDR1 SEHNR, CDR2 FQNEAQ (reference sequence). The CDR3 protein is CSSSPKGPSNNEQFF. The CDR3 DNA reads TGTTCCAGCAGCCCCAAGGGGCCGTCTAACAATGAGCAGTTCTTC.

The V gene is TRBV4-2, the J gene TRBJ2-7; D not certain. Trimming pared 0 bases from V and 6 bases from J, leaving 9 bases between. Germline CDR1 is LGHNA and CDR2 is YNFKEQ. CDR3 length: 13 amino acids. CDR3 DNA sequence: TGTGCCAGCAGCCAAGAAAAAGAGCGCGAGCAGTACTTC. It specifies CASSQEKEREQYF.

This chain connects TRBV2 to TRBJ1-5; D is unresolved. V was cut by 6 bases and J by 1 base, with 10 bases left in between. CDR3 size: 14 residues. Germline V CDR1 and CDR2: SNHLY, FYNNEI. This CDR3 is CASSQQTSNQPQHF. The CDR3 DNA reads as TGTGCCAGCAGCCAACAAACGAGCAATCAGCCCCAGCATTTT.